The TCR beta chain under discussion was sequenced for a study of human T cells and chemical hapten exposure. The time point here: pre-sensitization, week 0. Treatment noted: therapeutic diphenylcyclopropenone sensitization with weekly scalp DPC. Blood collection happened ahead of applying each patch test. TCRdb recomputed calls from the RACE reads with MiXCR, one row per CDR3 protein. Of approximately 370,000 distinct CDR3 sequences listed, about 5.4% are singletons. Study-level points and caveats: Clustering by CDR3 similarity yielded significantly more large clusters from expanded TCRs than controls. Patch test score rose with PT1 expanded TCR count, significant at thresholds 8, 16 and 32, not 4.

This clonotype was seen only a few times. Its antigen is currently unknown. The receptor comes from a woman younger than 30 with alopecia areata. Some clones in this sample may be carry-over from other donors' samples. Material: whole blood, obtained in connection with sensitization to the hapten diphenylcyclopropenone (DPC).

The CDR3: CASSPDTSSYNEQFF. The CDR3 nucleotides are TGTGCCAGCAGCCCGGACACTAGCTCCTACAATGAGCAGTTCTTC. The chain recombines TRBV5-6 with TRBJ2-1, with D perhaps matching TRBD1 or TRBD2 (5 bases each). Germline V CDR1 and CDR2: SGHDT, YYEEEE. Deletions cut 4 bases from V and 0 bases from J, with 11 bases between. CDR3 size: 15 residues.